The text below deals with one TCR beta chain. This specimen comes from a study of T-cell memory formation after mild COVID-19. MiXCR was run by TCRdb on the 5' RACE reads, yielding one entry per CDR3 protein. The sample consists of roughly 170,000 distinct CDR3 sequences, roughly a fifth of them appearing once. V was clipped by 5 bases and J by 6 bases; unmatched bases: 6. This CDR3 spans 15 amino acids. CDR1 and CDR2 (germline): MNHNS, SASEGT. The chain links TRBV6-1 to TRBJ2-1, with TRBD1 matching over 11 bases. Sequencing used PBMCs or a T cell subset sorted from them (not recorded which). The sequence was obtained from an adult woman who had mild COVID-19 (a few samples of this study predate the infection). Cell type and time point are not known. This chain's CDR3 is CASSSGQGGTNEQFF. CDR3 nucleotides: TGTGCCAGCAGTTCGGGACAGGGGGGAACCAATGAGCAGTTCTTC.